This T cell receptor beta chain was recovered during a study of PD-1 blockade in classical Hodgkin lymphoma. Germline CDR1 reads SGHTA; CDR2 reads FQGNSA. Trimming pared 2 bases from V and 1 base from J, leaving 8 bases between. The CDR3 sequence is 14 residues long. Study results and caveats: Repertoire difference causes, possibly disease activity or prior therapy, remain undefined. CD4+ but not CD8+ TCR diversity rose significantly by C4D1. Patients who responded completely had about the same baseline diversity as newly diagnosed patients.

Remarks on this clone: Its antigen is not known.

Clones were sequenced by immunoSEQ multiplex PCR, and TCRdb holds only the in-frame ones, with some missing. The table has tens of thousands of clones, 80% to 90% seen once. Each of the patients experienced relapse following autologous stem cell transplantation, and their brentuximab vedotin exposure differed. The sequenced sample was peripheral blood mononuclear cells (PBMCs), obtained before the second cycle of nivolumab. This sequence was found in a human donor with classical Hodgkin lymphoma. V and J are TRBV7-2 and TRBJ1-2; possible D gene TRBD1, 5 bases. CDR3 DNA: TGTGCCAGCAGCTTATCGGGGCTTAACTATGGCTACACCTTC. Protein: CASSLSGLNYGYTF.